A selection of T cell receptor beta chains follows, all from one sample in a study of blood T cell repertoires in COVID-19. The repertoire was sequenced with immunoSEQ multiplex PCR; TCRdb's copy has only in-frame clones and lacks some. The table records 250,000 or so clones, 87% of them present only once. Sequenced: peripheral blood. The receptors here all came from a man between 18 and 29 years old with active or convalescent COVID-19. The CDR3 runs from the conserved cysteine through the conserved F or W. The D gene is left open where the match is weak.

CDR3: CASSKKWARLFYEQYF; D: NA; V: TRBV21-1
CDR3: CASRHLTGSTEAFF; D: TRBD1; V: TRBV3-1/TRBV3-2
CDR3: CASSYSAAGGLVYNEQFF; D: TRBD2; V: TRBV6-2/TRBV6-3
CDR3: CASSPEWHQETQYF; D: NA; V: TRBV5-4
CDR3: CASSGKTGWVAEAFF; D: TRBD1; V: TRBV6-4
CDR3: CSASSRSAVMNTEAFF; D: NA; V: TRBV20-1
CDR3: CASRPTGGAGNEQFF; D: TRBD1; V: TRBV28
CDR3: CASSVYGTSGNTIYF; D: NA; V: TRBV9
CDR3: CAWRGGLAGGPRVTGELFF; D: TRBD2; V: TRBV30
CDR3: CASSLRTSGNPDTQYF; D: TRBD2; V: TRBV5-1
CDR3: CASSYAGQGADTQYF; D: TRBD1; V: TRBV6-5
CDR3: CASSYSGTSGYNEQFF; D: TRBD2; V: TRBV6-5
CDR3: CATSDLMLAGNEQFF; D: NA; V: TRBV24-1
CDR3: CASSDPGTGDEKLFF; D: TRBD1; V: TRBV25-1
CDR3: CSVKGASGQEPGSTDTQYF; D: NA; V: TRBV29-1
CDR3: CASSMGLAGALYNEQFF; D: TRBD2; V: TRBV19
CDR3: CASSLDGSSYNSPLHF; D: NA; V: TRBV7-3
CDR3: CASSFRETGGDGYTF; D: TRBD1; V: TRBV5-1
CDR3: CASSPTPTGSYNEQFF; D: TRBD1; V: TRBV11-1
CDR3: CASSPRQGGNEKLFF; D: TRBD1; V: TRBV6-6
CDR3: CASSRLAGLSYQETQYF; D: TRBD2; V: TRBV3-1/TRBV3-2
CDR3: CASSLMGLGNSPLHF; D: NA; V: TRBV7-3
CDR3: CASSPDRYDQPQHF; D: NA; V: TRBV18
CDR3: CASSPSPGQGVHEQYF; D: TRBD1; V: TRBV9
CDR3: CASSLLGGNTEAFF; D: NA; V: TRBV7-3
CDR3: CASSVGGLAGITYEQYF; D: TRBD2; V: TRBV9
CDR3: CASSEQGPHQPQHF; D: NA; V: TRBV2
CDR3: CASSQRRAGQGNTIYF; D: NA; V: TRBV4-2
CDR3: CSVTLISEYIQYF; D: NA; V: TRBV29-1
CDR3: CASSPMIASIATNEKLFF; D: NA; V: TRBV28
CDR3: CASSLAFGGVTYEQYF; D: NA; V: TRBV5-4
CDR3: CASSQDPRETQYF; D: NA; V: TRBV7-2
CDR3: CASSPGGGSYEQYF; D: TRBD1; V: TRBV5-6
CDR3: CASSATSVGTDTQYF; D: TRBD2; V: TRBV9
CDR3: CASQAGNTEAFF; D: NA; V: TRBV10-2
CDR3: CASRTGEYEQFF; D: NA; V: TRBV21-1
CDR3: CASSLSSRGLALHF; D: NA; V: TRBV28
CDR3: CASSYPGTGTPDTQYF; D: TRBD1; V: TRBV13
CDR3: CASSLRQGSTDTQYF; D: TRBD1; V: TRBV5-1
CDR3: CATSLSRGIAYEQYF; D: NA; V: TRBV15